This entry lists 18 T cell receptor beta chains sequenced from one sample in a study of radiation and T cells in renal cell carcinoma. The data were produced by immunoSEQ multiplex PCR, yet TCRdb's version contains in-frame clones alone and is incomplete. The sample holds 20,000 to 25,000 clones, about 80% seen once. Time point indicated: baseline pretreatment blood. The sample's treatment: 15 Gy SBRT to primary tumor, nephrectomy 4 weeks later. The sequencing here drew on blood, taken from a patient whose treatment included radiotherapy and nephrectomy. These receptor sequences come from a man in his 60s with renal cell carcinoma.

The chain is built from TRBV11-3 and TRBJ2-7, with 8 bases matching TRBD2. The CDR3 extends over 14 amino acids. Germline V gene lookup returns CDR1 SGHNT and CDR2 YENEEA. The V segment lost 3 bases and the J segment 0 bases; nucleotides outside the gene matches: 1. The CDR3 spells CASSLGLGSYEQYF. In DNA, the CDR3 is TGTGCCAGCAGCTTGGGACTAGGCTCCTACGAGCAGTACTTC.

The V gene is TRBV15, the J gene TRBJ1-2; D not resolved. The germline V gene encodes CDR1 LNHNV and CDR2 YYDKDF (reference sequence). The CDR3 is made up of 17 amino acids. Trimming took off 0 bases at V and 5 bases at J, with 19 bases between the two ends. CDR3 nucleotides: TGTGCCACCAGCAGAGATGGCCAAAACCACCGCCCGTATGGCTACACCTTC. This translates into CATSRDGQNHRPYGYTF. Drawing the rest from reference TRBV15 and TRBJ1-2, the complete variable domain is DAMVIQNPRYQVTQFGKPVTLSCSQTLNHNVMYWYQQKSSQAPKLLFHYYDKDFNNEADTPDNFQSRRPNTSFCFLDIRSPGLGDTAMYLCATSRDGQNHRPYGYTFGSGTRLTVV.

The CDR3 loop is CASSSSPGLGVEQYF. The DNA for the CDR3 is TGTGCCAGCAGCTCTTCTCCGGGACTAGGGGTCGAGCAGTACTTC. This chain connects TRBV11-2 to TRBJ2-7; 8 nucleotides line up with TRBD2. V gave up 4 bases and J gave up 6 bases; unmatched junction bases: 11. The CDR3 has 15 residues. Germline CDR1 is SGHAT and CDR2 is FQNNGV.

V and J are TRBV19 and TRBJ2-7; D call uncertain. Germline values: CDR1 LNHDA, CDR2 SQIVND (reference sequence). The CDR3 contains 14 residues. The V gene lost 2 bases and the J gene lost 4 bases, with 12 bases spanning the gap. The chain's CDR3 is CASSIRVGGYEQYF. The CDR3 nucleotides are TGTGCCAGTAGTATAAGAGTCGGCGGTTACGAGCAGTACTTC.

This rearrangement joins TRBV7-2 to TRBJ2-7; D ambiguous. The CDR3 length is 14 residues. Germline assignment: CDR1 SGHTA and CDR2 FQGNSA. The V end was cut by 0 bases, the J end by 4 bases, with 10 bases between. The CDR3 DNA reads TGTGCCAGCAGCTTAGCGGCAGGACGTTACGAGCAGTACTTC. Its translation: CASSLAAGRYEQYF. The full variable domain, completed using reference TRBV7-2 and TRBJ2-7, is GAGVSQSPSNKVTEKGKDVELRCDPISGHTALYWYRQSLGQGLEFLIYFQGNSAPDKSGLPSDRFSAERTGGSVSTLTIQRTQQEDSAVYLCASSLAAGRYEQYFGPGTRLTVT.

The CDR3 reads CASSFHPWASGSYEQYF. The CDR3 DNA sequence: TGTGCCAGCAGTTTTCACCCCTGGGCTAGCGGTTCCTACGAGCAGTACTTC. This sequence joins TRBV28 and TRBJ2-7, with TRBD2 matching 7 bases. CDR1 is MDHEN, CDR2 SYDVKM, per germline. V shed 3 bases and J 1 base; nucleotides not matched to a gene: 12. This CDR3 is 17 amino acids long.

The chain carries TRBV5-6 and TRBJ2-3, with D possibly being TRBD1 or TRBD2 (5 bases each). Trimming took 5 bases from V and 0 from J, leaving 19 bases between them. CDR3 size: 17 residues. CDR1 SGHDT and CDR2 YYEEEE come from the germline V gene. The CDR3 DNA follows: TGTGCCAGCAGAAGCTTGAGGGACGTAGCTAGCACAGATACGCAGTATTTT. Protein sequence: CASRSLRDVASTDTQYF.

The chain employs TRBV6-1 and TRBJ1-1; maybe TRBD1 (5 bases). The CDR3 length is 19 residues. Trimming cost V 2 bases and J 4 bases, with 26 bases left between them. CDR1 MNHNS and CDR2 SASEGT come from the germline V gene. The chain's CDR3 is CASSEPTPGPLFGVTEAFF. The CDR3 DNA reads as TGTGCCAGCAGTGAACCCACGCCGGGACCCCTCTTCGGGGTCACTGAAGCTTTCTTT.

The V and J genes are TRBV30 and TRBJ2-7, with D perhaps TRBD1 (6 bases). CDR3 length: 13 amino acids. CDR1 is GTSNPN and CDR2 is SVGIG in the germline V gene (reference sequence). The V end was cut by 3 bases, the J end by 0 bases, with 9 bases between. The chain's CDR3 is CAWRQGVSYEQYF. The CDR3 coding sequence is TGTGCCTGGAGACAGGGCGTCTCCTACGAGCAGTACTTC.

This rearrangement joins TRBV23-1 to TRBJ2-7; D is possibly TRBD1 or TRBD2 (5 bases each). TRBV23-1 is reported as an ORF; its role is uncertain. CDR3 length: 14 residues. V shed 8 bases and J shed 3 bases, with 17 bases lying between them. As DNA, the CDR3 is TGCGCCAGCCCCACTGGGGGAGCCCGCTACGAGCAGTACTTC. It yields the protein CASPTGGARYEQYF.

This clone was counted only a few times. The chain links TRBV5-4 to TRBJ2-5; D may be TRBD1 or TRBD2 (5 bases each). The CDR3 has 13 residues. Germline CDR1 reads SGHNT; CDR2 reads YYREEE (reference sequence). Trimming shortened V by 4 bases and J by 5 bases, and 12 bases separated the two germline ends. Here the CDR3 reads CASSRIGTETQYF. The CDR3 DNA reads TGTGCCAGCAGCCGAATAGGGACGGAGACCCAGTACTTC. Full variable domain (missing parts from reference TRBV5-4 and TRBJ2-5): ETGVTQSPTHLIKTRGQQVTLRCSSQSGHNTVSWYQQALGQGPQFIFQYYREEENGRGNFPPRFSGLQFPNYSSELNVNALELDDSALYLCASSRIGTETQYFGPGTRLLVL.

This rearrangement joins TRBV4-3 to TRBJ1-6; TRBD1 is a possible D gene (5 bases). Trimming shortened V by 2 bases and J by 9 bases, and 14 bases separated the two germline ends. The CDR3 covers 15 residues. Looked up from germline, CDR1 is LGHNA and CDR2 is YSLEER. The CDR3 DNA follows: TGCGCCAGCAGCCAATCCCGCAGGGATATTTCACCCCTCCACTTT. Translating gives CASSQSRRDISPLHF.

The chain employs TRBV30 and TRBJ2-3; 9 nucleotides align to TRBD2. J gave up 9 bases and V 1 base, and 11 bases lay outside the gene matches. This CDR3 comprises 15 residues. The germline CDR1 and CDR2 sequences are GTSNPN and SVGIG (reference sequence). The CDR3 bases are TGTGCCTGGAGTGATGTGGCGGGAGGGAGGGGAACGCAGTATTTT. This encodes CAWSDVAGGRGTQYF.

The chain employs TRBV6-1 and TRBJ2-1, with TRBD1 matching over 12 bases. Germline trimming cut 9 bases from V and 5 bases from J; bases unmatched to any gene: 8. CDR1 and CDR2 (germline): MNHNS, SASEGT. This CDR3 has 15 residues. CDR3 sequence reads: CASSEGQGAHNEQFF. The CDR3 region has the DNA TGTGCCAGTTCTGAGGGACAGGGGGCCCACAATGAGCAGTTCTTC.

This chain uses TRBV19 with TRBJ2-7, with TRBD1 matching 8 bases. V gave up 3 bases and J gave up 2 bases; unmatched junction bases: 9. CDR1 is LNHDA and CDR2 is SQIVND in the germline V gene (reference sequence). There are 16 residues in the CDR3. This CDR3 reads CASSMGPAGQAYEQYF. The CDR3 nucleotides are TGTGCCAGTAGTATGGGGCCGGCGGGACAGGCCTACGAGCAGTACTTC.

A few counts support this clone. V and J are TRBV18 and TRBJ1-4, with 7 bases aligning to TRBD1. V trimming: 4 bases; J trimming: 4 bases; junction bases outside the gene matches: 3. The germline V gene encodes CDR1 KGHSH and CDR2 LQKENI. This CDR3 contains 14 residues. The CDR3 loop is CASSRGQSNEKLFF. CDR3 coding DNA: TGTGCCAGCTCACGGGGACAGAGTAATGAAAAACTGTTTTTT.

The chain has TRBV5-1 and TRBJ1-5; D uncertain. CDR1 is SGHRS, CDR2 YFSETQ, per germline. Trimming stripped 7 bases from V and 2 bases from J, with 10 bases between. The CDR3 length is 13 residues. This CDR3 reads CASCENGNQPQHF. The DNA for the CDR3 is TGCGCCAGCTGCGAAAATGGCAATCAGCCCCAGCATTTT.

This chain connects TRBV7-3 to TRBJ2-2; unclear D gene. CDR3 size: 13 residues. From germline, CDR1 is SGHTA and CDR2 FQGTGA. V was trimmed by 6 bases and J by 1 base, leaving 6 bases between them. This CDR3 is CASSPMNTGELFF. CDR3 coding DNA: TGTGCCAGCAGTCCAATGAACACCGGGGAGCTGTTTTTT.